The following is a TCR beta chain sequence with its context. This record belongs to a study of blood T cell repertoires in COVID-19. Study background: The United States, Italy and Spain provided the acute and convalescent COVID-19 samples. T cells, B-cell-depleted T cells, or PBMCs supplied cDNA or gDNA.

Original methodology: Nucleated cell number was recorded as an estimate derived from reference gene primer amplification. TCRdb keeps only in-frame clones here, not all; method: immunoSEQ multiplex PCR. The DNA gave D and trimming, while V, J and clone size come from that table. The repertoire has under 300,000 clones, over 80% of them found once; the top ten carry roughly 1.4%. This CDR3 is 14 amino acids long. After removal of 4 bases from V and 2 bases from J, the junction contained 3 bases not matched to a gene. In germline, CDR1 is SGHRS, CDR2 YFSETQ. The sample consisted of peripheral blood. This TCR derives from a middle-aged woman who had recovered from COVID-19. The chain employs TRBV5-1 and TRBJ2-3, with 8 bases identical to TRBD1. CDR3 DNA sequence: TGCGCCAGCAGCCAGGGACAGGCCACAGATACGCAGTATTTT. It specifies CASSQGQATDTQYF. The full variable domain, in which reference TRBV5-1 and TRBJ2-3 provide the parts outside the CDR3, is KAGVTQTPRYLIKTRGQQVTLSCSPISGHRSVSWYQQTPGQGLQFLFEYFSETQRNKGNFPGRFSGRQFSNSRSEMNVSTLELGDSALYLCASSQGQATDTQYFGPGTRLTVL.